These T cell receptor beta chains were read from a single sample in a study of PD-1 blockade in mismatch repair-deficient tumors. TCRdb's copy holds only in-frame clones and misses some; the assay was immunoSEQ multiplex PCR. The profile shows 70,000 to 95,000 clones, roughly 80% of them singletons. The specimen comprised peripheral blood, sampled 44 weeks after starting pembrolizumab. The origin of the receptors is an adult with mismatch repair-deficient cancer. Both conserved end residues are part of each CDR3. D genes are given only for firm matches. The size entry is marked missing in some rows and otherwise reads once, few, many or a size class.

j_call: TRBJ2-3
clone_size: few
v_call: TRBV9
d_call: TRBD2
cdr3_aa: CASTLGLAGVTDTQYF
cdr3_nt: TGTGCCAGCACCCTCGGGCTAGCGGGAGTTACAGATACGCAGTATTTT

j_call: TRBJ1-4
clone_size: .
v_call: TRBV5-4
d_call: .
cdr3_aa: CASSPQGSEKLFF
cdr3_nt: TGTGCCAGCAGCCCCCAGGGGAGCGAAAAACTGTTTTTT

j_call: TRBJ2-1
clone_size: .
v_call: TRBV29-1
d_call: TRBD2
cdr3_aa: CSVRGGPLNEQFF
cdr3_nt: TGCAGCGTCCGGGGAGGGCCGCTTAATGAGCAGTTCTTC

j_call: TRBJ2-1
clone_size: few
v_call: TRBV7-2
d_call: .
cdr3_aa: CASSKGIRERAGEQFF
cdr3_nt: TGTGCCAGCAGCAAAGGAATACGGGAGAGGGCAGGTGAGCAGTTCTTC

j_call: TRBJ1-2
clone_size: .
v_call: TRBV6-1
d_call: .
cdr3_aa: CASSTSSYGYTF
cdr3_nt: .

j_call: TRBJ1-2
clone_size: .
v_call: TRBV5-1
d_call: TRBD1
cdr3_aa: CASSLLGAGGDLLLGYTF
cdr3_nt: TGCGCCAGCAGCTTGTTAGGGGCAGGGGGCGATCTACTGCTTGGCTACACCTTC

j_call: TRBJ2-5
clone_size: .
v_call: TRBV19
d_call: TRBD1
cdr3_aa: CASSISTGGQETQYF
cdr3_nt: TGTGCCAGTAGTATCTCGACAGGGGGGCAAGAGACCCAGTACTTC

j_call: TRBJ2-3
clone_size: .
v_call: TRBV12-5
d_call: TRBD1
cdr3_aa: CASGYGAWDRRRTDTQYF
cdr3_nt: TGTGCTAGTGGTTACGGAGCCTGGGACAGGCGGAGGACAGATACGCAGTATTTT

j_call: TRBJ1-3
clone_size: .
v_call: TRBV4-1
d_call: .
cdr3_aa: CASSQGAGGLGNTIYF
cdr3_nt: TGCGCCAGCAGCCAGGGGGCTGGGGGCCTCGGAAACACCATATATTTT

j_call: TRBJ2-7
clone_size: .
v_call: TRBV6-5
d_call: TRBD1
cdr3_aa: CASNSGTGSLDEQYF
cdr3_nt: TGTGCCAGCAATTCCGGGACAGGCTCCCTTGACGAGCAGTACTTC

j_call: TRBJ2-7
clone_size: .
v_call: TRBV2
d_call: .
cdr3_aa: CASTPEGPRSSYEQYF
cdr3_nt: TGTGCCAGCACCCCCGAGGGCCCCAGGAGCTCCTACGAGCAGTACTTC

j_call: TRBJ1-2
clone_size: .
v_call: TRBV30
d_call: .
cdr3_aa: CAWSRPQEGYTF
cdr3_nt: TGTGCCTGGAGTCGCCCCCAAGAAGGCTACACCTTC

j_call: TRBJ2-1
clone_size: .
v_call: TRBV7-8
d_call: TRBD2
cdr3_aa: CASSPGGLAASYNEQFF
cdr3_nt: TGTGCCAGCAGCCCGGGGGGACTAGCGGCTTCCTACAATGAGCAGTTCTTC

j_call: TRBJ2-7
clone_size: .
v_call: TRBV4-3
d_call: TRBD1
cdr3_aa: CASSPGQVYSYEQYF
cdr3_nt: TGCGCCAGCAGCCCGGGACAGGTTTACTCCTACGAGCAGTACTTC

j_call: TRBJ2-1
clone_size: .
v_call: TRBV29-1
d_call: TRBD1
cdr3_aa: CSVRDRGWDNEQFF
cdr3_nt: TGCAGCGTTCGGGACAGGGGATGGGACAATGAGCAGTTCTTC

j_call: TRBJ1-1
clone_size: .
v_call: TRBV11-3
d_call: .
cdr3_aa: CASSATTGTRFAAFF
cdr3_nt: TGTGCCAGCAGCGCCACTACCGGGACCCGGTTCGCAGCTTTCTTT

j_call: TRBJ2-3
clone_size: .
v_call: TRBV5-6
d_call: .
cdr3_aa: CASSLGRNEGAYTQYF
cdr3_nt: TGTGCCAGCAGCCTAGGGAGGAACGAGGGAGCTTATACGCAGTATTTT

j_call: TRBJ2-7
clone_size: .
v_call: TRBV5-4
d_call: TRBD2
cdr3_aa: CASSWGIAGGPSEQYF
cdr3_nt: TGTGCCAGCAGCTGGGGAATAGCGGGAGGGCCAAGCGAGCAGTACTTC

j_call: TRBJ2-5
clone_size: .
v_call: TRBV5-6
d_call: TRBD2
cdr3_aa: CASTTAGVKETQYF
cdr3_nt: TGTGCCAGCACCACGGCGGGAGTAAAAGAGACCCAGTACTTC

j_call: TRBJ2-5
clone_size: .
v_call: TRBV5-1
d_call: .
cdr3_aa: CASSLRGAGVETQYF
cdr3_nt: TGCGCCAGCAGCTTGCGGGGGGCAGGTGTGGAGACCCAGTACTTC

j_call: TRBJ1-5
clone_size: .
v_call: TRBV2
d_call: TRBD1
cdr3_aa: CASVDRDRSNQPQHF
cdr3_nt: TGTGCCAGCGTCGATAGGGACAGAAGCAATCAGCCCCAGCATTTT

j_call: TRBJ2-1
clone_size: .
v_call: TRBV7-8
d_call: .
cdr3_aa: CASGTHYRIDTNPRSSYNEQFF
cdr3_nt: TGTGCCAGCGGAACCCATTATCGCATAGATACGAATCCCCGGAGCTCCTACAATGAGCAGTTCTTC

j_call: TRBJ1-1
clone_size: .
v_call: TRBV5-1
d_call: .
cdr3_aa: CASSPGMKGRNTEAFF
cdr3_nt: TGCGCCAGCAGCCCCGGAATGAAAGGGAGAAACACTGAAGCTTTCTTT

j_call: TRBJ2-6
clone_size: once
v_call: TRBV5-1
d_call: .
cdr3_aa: CASSWRGPSGANVLTF
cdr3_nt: TGCGCCAGCAGCTGGCGCGGACCCTCTGGGGCCAACGTCCTGACTTTC

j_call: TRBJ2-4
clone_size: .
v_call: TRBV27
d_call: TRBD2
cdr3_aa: CASSNGLPYSAGGSKNIQYF
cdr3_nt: TGTGCCAGCAGCAACGGACTCCCATATAGCGCGGGAGGGTCCAAAAACATTCAGTACTTC

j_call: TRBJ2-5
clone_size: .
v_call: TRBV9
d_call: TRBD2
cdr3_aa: CASSVSGLAGGQETQYF
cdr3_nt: TGTGCCAGCAGCGTATCGGGACTAGCGGGAGGGCAAGAGACCCAGTACTTC

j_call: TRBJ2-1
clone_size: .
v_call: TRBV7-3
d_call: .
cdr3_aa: CASSLTGYNEQFF
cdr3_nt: TGTGCCAGCAGCTTAACTGGATACAATGAGCAGTTCTTC

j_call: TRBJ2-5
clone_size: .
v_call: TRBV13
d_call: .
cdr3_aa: CASSLGREETQYF
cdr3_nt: TGTGCCAGCAGCTTAGGCAGGGAAGAGACCCAGTACTTC

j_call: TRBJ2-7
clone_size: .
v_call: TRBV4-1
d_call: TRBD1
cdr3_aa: CASSPQWTGFYEQYF
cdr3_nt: TGCGCCAGCAGCCCGCAATGGACAGGATTCTACGAGCAGTACTTC

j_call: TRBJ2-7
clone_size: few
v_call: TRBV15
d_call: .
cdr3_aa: CATRPVQAEEQYF
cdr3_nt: TGTGCCACCAGACCCGTCCAGGCTGAAGAGCAGTACTTC

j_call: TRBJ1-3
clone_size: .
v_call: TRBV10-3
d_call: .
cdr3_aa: CAISTGALSLSGNTIYF
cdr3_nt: TGTGCCATCAGTACGGGAGCCCTCAGCCTCTCTGGAAACACCATATATTTT

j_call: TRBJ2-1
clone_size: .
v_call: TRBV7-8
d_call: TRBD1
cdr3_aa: CASSLVVQGDNEQFF
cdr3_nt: TGTGCCAGCAGCTTAGTAGTTCAGGGGGACAATGAGCAGTTCTTC

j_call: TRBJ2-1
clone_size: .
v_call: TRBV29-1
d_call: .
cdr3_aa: CSVEAGRSYNEQFF
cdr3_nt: TGCAGCGTTGAAGCAGGTCGGTCCTACAATGAGCAGTTCTTC

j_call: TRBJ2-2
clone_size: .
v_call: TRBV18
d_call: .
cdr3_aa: CASSLDTTNTGELFF
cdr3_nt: TGTGCCAGCTCACTAGACACCACGAACACCGGGGAGCTGTTTTTT

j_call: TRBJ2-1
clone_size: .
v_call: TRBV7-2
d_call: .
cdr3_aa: CASSFPGTQLGNEQFF
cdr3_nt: TGTGCCAGCAGCTTTCCCGGGACTCAACTAGGCAATGAGCAGTTCTTC

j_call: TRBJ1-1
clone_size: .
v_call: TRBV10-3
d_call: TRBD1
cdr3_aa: CAISVGQDTEAFF
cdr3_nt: TGTGCCATCAGTGTGGGACAGGACACTGAAGCTTTCTTT

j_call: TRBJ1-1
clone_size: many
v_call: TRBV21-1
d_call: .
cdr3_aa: CASSRGAFF
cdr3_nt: TGTGCCAGCAGCAGAGGAGCTTTCTTT

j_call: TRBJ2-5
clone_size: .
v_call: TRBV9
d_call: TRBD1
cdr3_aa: CASSVGDRDQETQYF
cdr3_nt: TGTGCCAGCAGCGTGGGGGACAGGGACCAAGAGACCCAGTACTTC

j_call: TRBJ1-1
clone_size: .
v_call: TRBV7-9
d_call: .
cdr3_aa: CASSPDGVNTEAFF
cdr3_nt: TGTGCCAGCAGCCCAGACGGGGTGAACACTGAAGCTTTCTTT

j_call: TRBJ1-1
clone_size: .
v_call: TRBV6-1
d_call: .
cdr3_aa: CASTLGRSWNTEAFF
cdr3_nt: TGTGCCAGCACCTTGGGACGTTCTTGGAACACTGAAGCTTTCTTT

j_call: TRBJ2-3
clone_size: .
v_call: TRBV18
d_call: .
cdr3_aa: CASSPEVGTRDTQYF
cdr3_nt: TGTGCCAGCTCACCAGAGGTGGGGACGAGGGATACGCAGTATTTT

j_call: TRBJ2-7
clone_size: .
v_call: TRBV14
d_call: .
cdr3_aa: CASSQAGLREQYF
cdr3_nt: TGTGCCAGCAGCCAAGCTGGACTACGGGAGCAGTACTTC